The 25 T cell receptor beta chains presented below share a single source sample, sequenced in a study of T cell responses to AZD1222 COVID-19 vaccine. The method was immunoSEQ multiplex PCR; TCRdb's version includes in-frame clones alone and lacks a portion of them. Counted here are about 130,000 clones, about 90% occurring once; the ten biggest clones make up about 2%. This specimen consisted of peripheral blood, obtained on day 0 of AZD1222 vaccination. Source of these receptors: an adult in good health.

The V call is TRBV28, the J call TRBJ1-1; D call uncertain. Germline CDR1 and CDR2: MDHEN and SYDVKM. The CDR3 loop spans 16 amino acids. Trimming shortened V by 4 bases and J by 1 base, and 16 bases separated the two germline ends. The chain's CDR3 is CASSSGGLKGNTEAFF. CDR3 DNA sequence: TGTGCCAGCAGTTCGGGCGGCCTAAAGGGGAACACTGAAGCTTTCTTT.

The V call is TRBV18, the J call TRBJ2-7, with TRBD1 matching over 7 bases. CDR1 and CDR2 (germline): KGHSH, LQKENI. Trimming removed 4 bases from V and 5 bases from J; junction bases left unmatched: 8. This CDR3 comprises 14 residues. CDR3 loop: CASSHDRARHEQYF. DNA of the CDR3: TGTGCCAGCTCACACGACAGGGCACGACACGAGCAGTACTTC.

The chain combines TRBV5-5 with TRBJ1-1; D unresolved. Trimming removed 4 bases at V and 2 bases at J, with 6 bases between. Looked up from germline, CDR1 is SGHKS and CDR2 is YYEKEE (reference sequence). This CDR3 region has 12 residues. The CDR3 bases are TGTGCCAGCAGCAAAGGTAACACTGAAGCTTTCTTT. Translating it yields CASSKGNTEAFF. Full variable domain (missing parts from reference TRBV5-5 and TRBJ1-1): DAGVTQSPTHLIKTRGQQVTLRCSPISGHKSVSWYQQVLGQGPQFIFQYYEKEERGRGNFPDRFSARQFPNYSSELNVNALLLGDSALYLCASSKGNTEAFFGQGTRLTVV.

The J gene is TRBJ1-1, the V gene TRBV4-3; 7 bases are shared with TRBD1. V dropped 4 bases and J dropped 2; count of bases not matched to a gene: 16. The germline gives CDR1 LGHNA, CDR2 YSLEER. This CDR3 has 18 residues. The CDR3 loop is CASSPTLQGPRPNTEAFF. DNA for the CDR3: TGCGCCAGCAGCCCGACTCTACAGGGGCCACGCCCAAACACTGAAGCTTTCTTT.

The V call is TRBV7-9, the J call TRBJ2-1, with D unresolved. V dropped 5 bases and J dropped 9 bases, with 17 bases sitting between them. CDR1 SEHNR and CDR2 FQNEAQ come from the germline V gene (reference sequence). The CDR3 sequence is 14 residues long. CDR3: CASSPEKAYPEQFF. CDR3 nucleotide sequence: TGTGCCAGCAGCCCCGAAAAGGCGTATCCTGAGCAGTTCTTC.

In nucleotides, the CDR3 is TGTGCCAGCAGCCCAACGACAGGGAAGAACACTGAAGCTTTCTTT. Translating gives CASSPTTGKNTEAFF. The chain employs TRBV9 and TRBJ1-1, with 7 nucleotides matching TRBD1. CDR3 size: 15 residues. J lost 1 base, V lost 4 bases, and 7 bases had no gene match. Germline lookup yields CDR1 SGDLS and CDR2 YYNGEE.

The chain links TRBV5-1 to TRBJ2-4; TRBD2 matches at 15 bases. Germline CDR1 and CDR2: SGHRS and YFSETQ. This CDR3 is built from 20 residues. The V gene end was trimmed by 0 bases and the J gene end by 6 bases; junction bases not matched to a gene: 13. Written as DNA, the CDR3 is TGCGCCAGCAGCTTGGCAGGGACTAGCGGGGGGACCCTCGGTAGAAACATTCAGTACTTC. This codes for CASSLAGTSGGTLGRNIQYF.

CDR3 in DNA: TGTGCCAGCTCACCGAAGGGGGATAGGTCCCCGAACACTGAAGCTTTCTTT. This codes for CASSPKGDRSPNTEAFF. The chain links TRBV18 to TRBJ1-1, with D possibly being TRBD1 (6 bases). Germline CDR1 KGHSH, CDR2 LQKENI. The CDR3 covers 17 residues. V lost 3 bases and J lost 1, with 18 bases in between.

The genes are TRBV11-2 and TRBJ1-5; D is unclear. The germline V and J ends were trimmed by 5 bases and 0 bases, with 5 bases remaining between them. The CDR3 totals 13 residues. The germline gives CDR1 SGHAT, CDR2 FQNNGV. CDR3 in DNA: TGTGCCAGCAGCCCAAATAGCAATCAGCCCCAGCATTTT. Translated: CASSPNSNQPQHF.

V is TRBV28 and J is TRBJ1-2; 9 bases align to TRBD1. Germline trimming cut 5 bases from V and 7 bases from J; bases unmatched to any gene: 11. This CDR3 region has 15 residues. Germline-derived CDR1 and CDR2 are MDHEN and SYDVKM. CDR3 nucleotides: TGTGCCAGCAGTCTTCGCGGGACAGGGTTGGGTGGCTACACCTTC. This codes for CASSLRGTGLGGYTF.

The V call is TRBV13, the J call TRBJ1-4; 9 bases line up with TRBD1. The CDR3 extends over 14 amino acids. From germline, CDR1 is PRHDT and CDR2 FYEKMQ (reference sequence). V lost 3 bases and J lost 5; bases outside the gene matches: 1. Here the CDR3 DNA reads TGTGCCAGCAGCTTGGGACAGGGCAATGAAAAACTGTTTTTT. Protein: CASSLGQGNEKLFF.

The chain recombines TRBV14 with TRBJ1-1; the D is unclear. The CDR3 totals 14 residues. V lost 6 bases and J 3 bases, leaving 14 bases between the germline ends. Germline V gene sequence: CDR1 SGHDN, CDR2 FVKESK. The CDR3 protein is CASRRRAWDTEAFF. For the CDR3, the DNA is TGTGCCAGCAGGAGGCGGGCATGGGACACTGAAGCTTTCTTT. Full variable domain (missing parts from reference TRBV14 and TRBJ1-1): EAGVTQFPSHSVIEKGQTVTLRCDPISGHDNLYWYRRVMGKEIKFLLHFVKESKQDESGMPNNRFLAERTGGTYSTLKVQPAELEDSGVYFCASRRRAWDTEAFFGQGTRLTVV.

The CDR3 region is CASSPSGLANTEAFF. For the CDR3, the DNA is TGCGCCAGCAGCCCATCGGGACTCGCGAACACTGAAGCTTTCTTT. The chain is built from TRBV4-3 and TRBJ1-1; tentatively, D is TRBD1 (5 bases). This CDR3 is 15 amino acids long. V was cut by 4 bases and J by 1 base, with 13 bases left in between. Germline CDR1 is LGHNA and CDR2 is YSLEER.

The V gene is TRBV5-5, the J gene TRBJ2-2; D is ambiguous. Germline V gene sequence: CDR1 SGHKS, CDR2 YYEKEE (reference sequence). V was clipped by 0 bases and J by 7 bases, with 10 bases between them. The CDR3 sequence is 14 residues long. Written as DNA, the CDR3 is TGTGCCAGCAGCTTGGTTCCAGGCATCGGGGAGCTGTTTTTT. Its protein product is CASSLVPGIGELFF.

This chain uses TRBV5-1 with TRBJ2-5; maybe TRBD1 (6 bases). The CDR3 totals 15 residues. Trimming took off 5 bases at V and 5 bases at J, with 19 bases between the two ends. From germline, CDR1 is SGHRS and CDR2 YFSETQ. As DNA, the CDR3 is TGCGCCAGCAGTTCTACAGGGAAACCGGGTGAGACCCAGTACTTC. Translating gives CASSSTGKPGETQYF.

CDR3 in amino acids: CASSSGAAGDTQYF. In nucleotides, the CDR3 is TGTGCCAGCTCTAGCGGGGCCGCGGGAGATACGCAGTATTTT. The V gene is TRBV6-5, the J gene TRBJ2-3; 9 nucleotides align to TRBD2. In germline, CDR1 is MNHEY, CDR2 SVGAGI. The CDR3 is 14 residues long. Trimming removed 8 bases from V and 5 bases from J; junction bases left unmatched: 8.

The V and J genes are TRBV7-2 and TRBJ2-1, with a tentative D call TRBD2 (6 bases). Per germline, CDR1 SGHTA and CDR2 FQGNSA. The CDR3 runs 15 residues. V dropped 3 bases and J dropped 1 base, with 10 bases sitting between them. CDR3 nucleotide sequence: TGTGCCAGCAGCTTGTCGGGGGTGTCCTACAATGAGCAGTTCTTC. Amino acid sequence: CASSLSGVSYNEQFF.

This chain connects TRBV10-2 to TRBJ2-6; D gene ambiguous. The CDR3 contains 16 residues. V was pared by 8 bases and J by 1 base, with 15 bases between. The germline V gene has CDR1 WSHSY and CDR2 SAAADI. In DNA, the CDR3 is TGCGCCAGCTCGGTTAATACTCCTTCTGGGGCCAACGTCCTGACTTTC. It yields the protein CASSVNTPSGANVLTF.

This clone appeared once. The chain combines TRBV11-2 with TRBJ1-1, with D unclear. V lost 4 bases and J 4 bases, leaving 7 bases between the germline ends. Germline values: CDR1 SGHAT, CDR2 FQNNGV. The CDR3 runs 12 residues. CDR3 DNA: TGTGCCAGCAGCTGGACGAGCACTGAAGCTTTCTTT. The encoded protein is CASSWTSTEAFF.

The chain carries TRBV5-1 and TRBJ1-3; the D is unclear. Germline CDR1 SGHRS, CDR2 YFSETQ. This CDR3 has 13 amino acids. V dropped 7 bases and J dropped 0 bases, with 8 bases sitting between them. CDR3 residues: CASGLDSGNTIYF. CDR3 bases: TGCGCCAGCGGGTTAGACTCTGGAAACACCATATATTTT.

This chain uses TRBV9 with TRBJ2-6; no clear D. This CDR3 is 14 amino acids long. The germline CDR1 and CDR2 sequences are SGDLS and YYNGEE. Trimming removed 3 bases from V and 0 bases from J, with 4 bases in between. The CDR3 region has the DNA TGTGCCAGCAGCGGGTACTCTGGGGCCAACGTCCTGACTTTC. Protein: CASSGYSGANVLTF.

The chain links TRBV19 to TRBJ2-7; no definite D call. Germline V gene lookup returns CDR1 LNHDA and CDR2 SQIVND (reference sequence). Trimming stripped 0 bases from V and 7 bases from J, with 10 bases between. The CDR3 is 13 amino acids. CDR3 DNA: TGTGCCAGTAGTATAGAGTCGGGTGATGAGCAGTACTTC. Translated, it gives CASSIESGDEQYF.

The genes are TRBV5-6 and TRBJ1-1; D call uncertain. Germline V gene sequence: CDR1 SGHDT, CDR2 YYEEEE. The ends were cut back, 3 bases at V and 0 bases at J, with 9 bases in the middle. The CDR3 spans 14 residues. The CDR3 loop reads CASSSPAMNTEAFF. The CDR3, as DNA: TGTGCCAGCAGCTCGCCGGCAATGAACACTGAAGCTTTCTTT. The entire variable domain, with the rest obtained from reference TRBV5-6 and TRBJ1-1, is as follows: DAGVTQSPTHLIKTRGQQVTLRCSPKSGHDTVSWYQQALGQGPQFIFQYYEEEERQRGNFPDRFSGHQFPNYSSELNVNALLLGDSALYLCASSSPAMNTEAFFGQGTRLTVV.

This clone was counted once. An end of the junction differs from the germline gene, which may be a read error. The CDR3 sequence is CASSLDPYEQYF. CDR3 DNA sequence: TGTGCCAGCAGCTTAGACCCCTATGAGCAGTACTTC. The J gene is TRBJ2-7, the V gene TRBV13, with unresolved D. The germline V gene has CDR1 PRHDT and CDR2 FYEKMQ (reference sequence). This CDR3 contains 12 residues.

This clone has just a few counts. The V gene is TRBV27, the J gene TRBJ1-5; 10 nucleotides line up with TRBD1. CDR1 is MNHEY, CDR2 SMNVEV, per germline (reference sequence). J lost 3 bases, V lost 3 bases, and 2 bases had no gene match. This CDR3 contains 15 residues. The CDR3: CASSLGQGPNQPQHF. CDR3 in DNA: TGTGCCAGCAGTTTGGGACAGGGGCCCAATCAGCCCCAGCATTTT.